This T cell receptor (beta chain) was sequenced during a study of post-analysis software for immune sequencing data. Looking at the study overall: Multiple sclerosis in the patients followed relapsing-remitting, secondary progressive and progressive-relapsing courses. Study observations and caveats: TRBV segments more frequent in patients than in controls numbered five and included TRBV5-6, TRBV5-1 and TRBV20-1. F-measure co-clustering was strong for batch-matched samples. Normalized Chao1 diversity was significantly lower in multiple sclerosis patients than in controls.

The CDR3 runs 16 residues. CDR1 and CDR2 (germline): MNHEY, SMNVEV (reference sequence). Prepared libraries of TCR beta cDNA carried unique molecular identifiers. Out of roughly 0.95 to 10 million T cells, some 480,000 cDNA molecules were generated. TCRdb passed the PCR reads through MiXCR, listing each CDR3 protein once. The sample lists 650,000 to 900,000 distinct CDR3 sequences; 46% were seen once. A remark on this clonotype: Antigen specificity is unknown. A read error may produce the germline difference seen at one junction end.

Input material: blood. The chain is built from TRBV27 and TRBJ2-5; 10 nucleotides line up with TRBD2. The origin of this receptor is a girl between 5 and 17 years old with multiple sclerosis. The CDR3 sequence: CASSPGLAPFQETQYF. The DNA of the CDR3 is TGTGCCAGCAGCCCGGGACTAGCGCCGTTCCAAGAGACTCAGTACTTC.